These T cell receptor beta chains were read from a single sample in a study of blood T cell repertoires in COVID-19. Sequenced by immunoSEQ multiplex PCR; TCRdb stores in-frame clones only, minus some. The profile shows 200,000 to 300,000 clones, approximately 85% of them singletons. Sequenced: peripheral blood. The receptors were gathered from a woman between 65 and 79 years old with acute or convalescent COVID-19. Each CDR3 is given without its conserved first and last residue. A D gene is named only where the DNA matches it firmly.

j_call,v_call,d_call,cdr3_aa
TRBJ1-3,TRBV7-2,NA,ASSPGAAGSGNTIY
TRBJ1-4,TRBV28,TRBD1,ASSSSGTGSEKLF
TRBJ1-3,TRBV7-2,NA,ASSPDTFSGNTIY
TRBJ2-4,TRBV4-3,TRBD2,ASSQDLAGGTKNIQY
TRBJ1-5,TRBV29-1,NA,SVATGTSNQPQH
TRBJ2-1,TRBV10-3,TRBD1,AIGTGKYNEQF
TRBJ1-2,TRBV29-1,TRBD1,SVPGQGSVGGYT
TRBJ2-7,TRBV18,NA,ASSPSGRSSYEQY
TRBJ1-6,TRBV9,TRBD1,ASSAPTGNNSPLH
TRBJ1-3,TRBV5-1,NA,ASSLFHGRGSGNTIY
TRBJ1-5,TRBV21-1,NA,ASSTGANQPQH
TRBJ2-5,TRBV11-2,TRBD2,ASSLGTSGQETQY
TRBJ1-5,TRBV21-1,NA,ASSKEGGEGNQPQH